This T cell receptor beta chain was sequenced during a study of blood T cells in healthy people across ages. In germline, CDR1 is SQVTM, CDR2 ANQGSEA. With V trimmed by 5 bases and J by 4 bases, 14 bases remained unmatched. The CDR3 is 15 amino acids. Alongside a J-beta primer mix, a sample-barcoded 5' primer served in a second PCR lasting roughly 7 to 11 cycles. Every sample gave at least 2.5 million paired-end reads containing CDR3. One entry per CDR3 protein results from TCRdb running MiXCR on the 5' RACE reads. This table holds 650,000 to 800,000 distinct CDR3 sequences, roughly half found once. The study, taken as a whole, reports: Any conclusive comparison of naive versus antigen-experienced cells was prevented by using unsorted PBMCs. Age brought a roughly linear fall in TCR beta diversity measured per million T cells. No one knew whether donors had CMV, which possibly confounded expanded clonotype changes.

Regarding this clonotype: Its target is unknown.

Sequencing input: blood. This TCR came from a woman older than 75 in good health. The rearrangement links TRBV29-1 to TRBJ2-7; 7 bases match TRBD2. CDR3 region: CSVQTDRVGGYEQYF. The CDR3 DNA is TGCAGCGTTCAGACGGACCGTGTGGGGGGGTACGAGCAGTACTTC.